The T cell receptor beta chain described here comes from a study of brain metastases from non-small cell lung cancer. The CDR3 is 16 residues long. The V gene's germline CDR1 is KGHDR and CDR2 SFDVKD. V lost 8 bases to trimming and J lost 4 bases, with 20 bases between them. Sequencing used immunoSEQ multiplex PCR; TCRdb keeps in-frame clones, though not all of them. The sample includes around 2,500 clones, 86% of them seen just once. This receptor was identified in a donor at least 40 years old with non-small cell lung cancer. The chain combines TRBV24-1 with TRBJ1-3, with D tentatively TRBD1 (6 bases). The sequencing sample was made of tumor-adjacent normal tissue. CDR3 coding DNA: TGTGCCACCATGGGGCCAAACAGGGAAGGGGGAAACACCATATATTTT. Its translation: CATMGPNREGGNTIYF.